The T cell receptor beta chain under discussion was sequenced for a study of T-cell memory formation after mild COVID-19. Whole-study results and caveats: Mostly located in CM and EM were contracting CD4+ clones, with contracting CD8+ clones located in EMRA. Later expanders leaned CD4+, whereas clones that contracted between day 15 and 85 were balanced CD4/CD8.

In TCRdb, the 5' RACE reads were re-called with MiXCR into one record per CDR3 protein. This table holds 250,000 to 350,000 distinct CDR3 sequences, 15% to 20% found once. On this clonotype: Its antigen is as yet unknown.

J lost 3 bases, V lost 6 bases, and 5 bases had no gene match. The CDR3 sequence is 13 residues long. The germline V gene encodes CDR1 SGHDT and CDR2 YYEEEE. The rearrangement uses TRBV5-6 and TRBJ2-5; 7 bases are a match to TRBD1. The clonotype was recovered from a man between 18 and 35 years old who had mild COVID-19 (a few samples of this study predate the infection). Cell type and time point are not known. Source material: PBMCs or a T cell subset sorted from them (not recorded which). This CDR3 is CASTGDREETQYF. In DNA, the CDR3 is TGTGCCAGCACTGGAGACAGGGAAGAGACCCAGTACTTC.